This T cell receptor (beta chain) appears in the sequencing data of a study of cytomegalovirus exposure and HLA in healthy donors. As for this clone: Its target is unknown.

V gave up 5 bases and J gave up 2 bases, with 9 bases separating them. Germline values: CDR1 MDHEN, CDR2 SYDVKM. The CDR3 runs 13 residues. Whole-study results and caveats: A later analysis showed HLA-associated TCR beta chains outstripping equally common others in clonal expansion.

The primer mix had 60 Vbeta and 13 Jbeta primers. Measured with immunoSEQ multiplex PCR; TCRdb has only the in-frame clones, and not every one. The repertoire holds some 130,000 clones, with about 81% as singletons. Nominally healthy donors provided the samples, though records likely missed some immune exposures. Source material: PBMCs. This sequence joins TRBV28 and TRBJ1-2; D gene unclear. The source is a woman between 40 and 55 years old in good health and CMV-seropositive. CDR3 region: CASSPANNYGYTF. The CDR3 region has the DNA TGTGCCAGCAGTCCCGCGAACAACTATGGCTACACCTTC.